A selection of T cell receptor beta chains follows, all from one sample in a study of human versus mouse CDR3 diversity and MHC coevolution. Clones were read by immunoSEQ multiplex PCR, and TCRdb kept only the in-frame ones, dropping some. Here the sample spans about 77,000 clones, about nine tenths being singletons. The material sequenced was naive CD4+ T cells from blood. The receptors were sampled from a person aged 25-75 years in good health. CDR3s leave out the opening cysteine and the closing phenylalanine or tryptophan. The D gene is left open where the match is weak.

TRBV4-1	TRBJ2-3	TRBD2	ASSQKVAGVRDTQY
TRBV27	TRBJ2-7	-	ASRRLNSYEQY
TRBV6-6	TRBJ1-2	-	ASSPGHNYGYT
TRBV4-1	TRBJ2-4	TRBD2	ASSHGASGILAKNIQY
TRBV6-6	TRBJ1-6	TRBD1	ASSYGTGDNSPLH
TRBV19	TRBJ2-3	-	ASSTGMGTDTQY
TRBV11-2	TRBJ1-6	-	ASSLVLINSPLH
TRBV11-2	TRBJ1-1	-	ASSSQGVSTEAF
TRBV7-2	TRBJ1-1	-	ASSLAWQGDTEAF
TRBV5-4	TRBJ1-1	-	ASSVQQGATEAF
TRBV19	TRBJ2-1	-	ASGLRYNEQF
TRBV7-2	TRBJ1-5	-	ASSRQGDQPQH
TRBV5-1	TRBJ2-3	TRBD2	ASSLGAGASTDTQY
TRBV7-2	TRBJ1-2	TRBD1	ASRGNRGPGYT